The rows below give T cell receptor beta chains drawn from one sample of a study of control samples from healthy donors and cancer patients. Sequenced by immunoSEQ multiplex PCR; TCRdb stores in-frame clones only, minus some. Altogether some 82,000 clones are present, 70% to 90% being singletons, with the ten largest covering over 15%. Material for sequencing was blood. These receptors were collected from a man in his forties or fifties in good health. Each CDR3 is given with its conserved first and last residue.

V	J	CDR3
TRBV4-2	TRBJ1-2	CASSQDQSNYGYTF
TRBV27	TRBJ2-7	CASSHTGTGLFEQYF
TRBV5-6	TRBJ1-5	CASSQGTGAAQPQHF
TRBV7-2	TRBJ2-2	CASSPIAQNTGELFF
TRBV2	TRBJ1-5	CAGQAGNQPQHF
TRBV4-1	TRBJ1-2	CASSPALGAYYGYTF
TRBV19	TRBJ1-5	CASSMALHSNQPQHF
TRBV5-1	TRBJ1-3	CASSLAGVGNTIYF
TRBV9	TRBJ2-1	CASSRTGTSSSYNEQFF
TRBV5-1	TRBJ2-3	CASSGYSRDSPTSSTDTQYF
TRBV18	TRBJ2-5	CASSPGGGETQYF
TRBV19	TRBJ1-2	CASSPDRDNPVYGYTF
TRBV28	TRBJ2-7	CASSRNGGDREQYF
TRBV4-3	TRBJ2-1	CASSLDWGIGKSEQFF
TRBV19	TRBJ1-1	CASIRGSGTEAFF
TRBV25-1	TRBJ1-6	CASSGDHTRNNSPLHF
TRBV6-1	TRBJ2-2	CASSEVGGSGTGELFF
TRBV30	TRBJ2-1	CAVTGGFSNEQFF
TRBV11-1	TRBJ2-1	CASSHSGNYNEQFF
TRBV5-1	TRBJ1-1	CASSPRDGGTEAFF
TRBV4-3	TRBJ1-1	CASSRTFGTEAFF
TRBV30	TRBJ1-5	CAWSSGFGSNQPQHF
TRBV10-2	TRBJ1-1	CASKMNTEAFF
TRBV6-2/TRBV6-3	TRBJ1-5	CASSTPMVATPQHF
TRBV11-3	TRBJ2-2	CASSLDTTGELFF
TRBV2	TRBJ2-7	CASSPIWTGDEQYF
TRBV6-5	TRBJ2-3	CASSYGVSSTDTQYF
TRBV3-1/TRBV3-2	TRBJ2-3	CASSHSPSTDTQYF
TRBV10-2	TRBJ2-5	CASSESGGGETQYF
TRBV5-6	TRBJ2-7	CASSQYYEQYF
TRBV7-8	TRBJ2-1	CASSFRPSGLNEQFF
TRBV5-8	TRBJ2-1	CASSLMAEYPYNEQFF
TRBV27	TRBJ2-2	CASSTGTSGNTGELFF